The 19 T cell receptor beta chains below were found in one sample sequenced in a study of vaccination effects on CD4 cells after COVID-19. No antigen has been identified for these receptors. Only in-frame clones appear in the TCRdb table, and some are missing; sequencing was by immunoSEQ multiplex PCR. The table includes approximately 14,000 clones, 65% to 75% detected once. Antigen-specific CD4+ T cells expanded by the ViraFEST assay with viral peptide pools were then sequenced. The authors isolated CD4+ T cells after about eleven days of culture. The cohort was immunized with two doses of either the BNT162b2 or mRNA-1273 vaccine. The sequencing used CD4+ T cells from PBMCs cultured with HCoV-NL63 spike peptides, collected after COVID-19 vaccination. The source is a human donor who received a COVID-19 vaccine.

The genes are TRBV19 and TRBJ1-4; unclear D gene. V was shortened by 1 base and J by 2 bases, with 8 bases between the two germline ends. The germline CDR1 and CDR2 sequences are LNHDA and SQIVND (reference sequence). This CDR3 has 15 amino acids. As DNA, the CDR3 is TGTGCCAGTAGTATAGCCGCAGACACTAATGAAAAACTGTTTTTT. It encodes CASSIAADTNEKLFF.

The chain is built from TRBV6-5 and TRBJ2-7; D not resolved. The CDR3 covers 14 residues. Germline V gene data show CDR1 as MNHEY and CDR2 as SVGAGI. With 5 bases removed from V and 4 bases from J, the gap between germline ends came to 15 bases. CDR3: CASSLSSPRYEQYF. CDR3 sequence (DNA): TGTGCCAGCAGTCTCTCGTCCCCCCGTTACGAGCAGTACTTC.

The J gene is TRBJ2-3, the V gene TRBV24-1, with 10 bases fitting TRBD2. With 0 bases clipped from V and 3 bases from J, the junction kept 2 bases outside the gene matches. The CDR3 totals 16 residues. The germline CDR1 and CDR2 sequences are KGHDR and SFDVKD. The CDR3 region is CATSDLSSGRTDTQYF. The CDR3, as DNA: TGTGCCACCAGTGATTTGAGTAGCGGGAGGACAGATACGCAGTATTTT.

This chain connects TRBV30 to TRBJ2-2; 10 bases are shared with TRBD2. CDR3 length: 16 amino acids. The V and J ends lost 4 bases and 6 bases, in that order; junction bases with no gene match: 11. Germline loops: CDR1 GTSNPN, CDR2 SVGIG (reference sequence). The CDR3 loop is CAWTSGRLSLAGELFF. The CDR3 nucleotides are TGTGCCTGGACTAGCGGGAGACTGAGCTTAGCCGGGGAGCTGTTTTTT.

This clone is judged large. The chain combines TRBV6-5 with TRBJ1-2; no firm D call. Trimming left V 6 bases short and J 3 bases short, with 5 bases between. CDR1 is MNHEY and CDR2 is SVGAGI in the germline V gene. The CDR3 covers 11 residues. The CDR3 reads CASRDHYGYTF. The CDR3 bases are TGTGCCAGCAGGGATCACTATGGCTACACCTTC.

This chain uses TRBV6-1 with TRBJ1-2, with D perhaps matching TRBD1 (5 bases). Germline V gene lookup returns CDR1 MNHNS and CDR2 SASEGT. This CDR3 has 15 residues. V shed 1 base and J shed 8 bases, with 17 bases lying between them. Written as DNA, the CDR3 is TGTGCCAGCAGTGAAGGGGGGTTTCCTGGGGGAGGCTACACCTTC. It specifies CASSEGGFPGGGYTF.

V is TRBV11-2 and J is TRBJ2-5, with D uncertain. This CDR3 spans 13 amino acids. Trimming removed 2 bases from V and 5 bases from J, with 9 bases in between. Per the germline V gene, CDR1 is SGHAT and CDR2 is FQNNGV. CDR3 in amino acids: CASSLPGYETQYF. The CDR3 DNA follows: TGTGCCAGCAGCTTACCTGGATATGAGACCCAGTACTTC.

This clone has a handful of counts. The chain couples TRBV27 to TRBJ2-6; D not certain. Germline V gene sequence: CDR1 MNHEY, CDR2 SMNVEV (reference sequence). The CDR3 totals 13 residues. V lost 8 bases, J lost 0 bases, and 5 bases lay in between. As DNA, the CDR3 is TGTGCCAGCCGTTCCTCTGGGGCCAACGTCCTGACTTTC. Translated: CASRSSGANVLTF.

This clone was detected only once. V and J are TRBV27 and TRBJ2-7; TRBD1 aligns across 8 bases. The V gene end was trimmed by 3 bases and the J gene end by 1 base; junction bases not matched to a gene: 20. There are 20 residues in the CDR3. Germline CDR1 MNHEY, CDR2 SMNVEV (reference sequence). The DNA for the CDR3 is TGTGCCAGCAGTTTTAGTAGGACAGGGCAATGGGGGGTTAGGTCCTACGAGCAGTACTTC. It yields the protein CASSFSRTGQWGVRSYEQYF.

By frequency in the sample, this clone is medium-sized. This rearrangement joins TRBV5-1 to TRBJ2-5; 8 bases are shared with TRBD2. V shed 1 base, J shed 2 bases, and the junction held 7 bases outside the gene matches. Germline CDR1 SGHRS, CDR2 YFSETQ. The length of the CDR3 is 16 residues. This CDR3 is CASSLNSGNMQETQYF. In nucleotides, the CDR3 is TGCGCCAGCAGCTTGAATAGCGGGAACATGCAAGAGACCCAGTACTTC.

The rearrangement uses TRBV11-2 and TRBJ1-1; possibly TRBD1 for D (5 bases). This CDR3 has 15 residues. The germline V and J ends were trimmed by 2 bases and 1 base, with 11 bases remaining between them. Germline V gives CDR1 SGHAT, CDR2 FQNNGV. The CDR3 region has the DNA TGTGCCAGCAGCTTAACCCCGGGGGGGAACACTGAAGCTTTCTTT. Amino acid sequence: CASSLTPGGNTEAFF.

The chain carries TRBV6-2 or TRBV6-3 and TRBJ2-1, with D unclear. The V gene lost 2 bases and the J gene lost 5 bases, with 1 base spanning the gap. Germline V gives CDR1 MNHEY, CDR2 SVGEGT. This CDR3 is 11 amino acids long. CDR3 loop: CASSYDNEQFF. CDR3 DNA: TGTGCCAGCAGTTACGACAATGAGCAGTTCTTC.

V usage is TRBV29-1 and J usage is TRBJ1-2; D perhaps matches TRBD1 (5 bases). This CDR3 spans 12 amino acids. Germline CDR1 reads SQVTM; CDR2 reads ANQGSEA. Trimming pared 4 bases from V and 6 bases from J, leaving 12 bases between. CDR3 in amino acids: CSVGGGADGYTF. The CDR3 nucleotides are TGCAGCGTTGGTGGAGGGGCAGATGGCTACACCTTC.

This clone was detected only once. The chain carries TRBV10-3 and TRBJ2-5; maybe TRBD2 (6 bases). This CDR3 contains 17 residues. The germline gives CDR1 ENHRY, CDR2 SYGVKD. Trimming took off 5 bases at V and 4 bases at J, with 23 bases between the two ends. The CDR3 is CAISQAGFGVQRETQYF. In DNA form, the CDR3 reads TGTGCCATCAGTCAAGCGGGCTTCGGCGTTCAGCGAGAGACCCAGTACTTC.

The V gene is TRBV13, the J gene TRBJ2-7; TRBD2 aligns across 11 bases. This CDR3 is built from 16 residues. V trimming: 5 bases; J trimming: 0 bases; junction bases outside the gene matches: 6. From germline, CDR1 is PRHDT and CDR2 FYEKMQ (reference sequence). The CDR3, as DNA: TGTGCCAGCAGCGTAACGGGACTAGCGGTCTCCTACGAGCAGTACTTC. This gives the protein CASSVTGLAVSYEQYF.

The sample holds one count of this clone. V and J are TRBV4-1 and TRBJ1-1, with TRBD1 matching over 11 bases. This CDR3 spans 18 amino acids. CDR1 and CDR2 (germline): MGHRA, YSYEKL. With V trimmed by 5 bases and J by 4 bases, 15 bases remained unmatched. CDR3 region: CASSASGQGGRRRTEAFF. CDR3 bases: TGCGCCAGCAGCGCTTCGGGACAGGGGGGGAGGCGACGCACTGAAGCTTTCTTT.

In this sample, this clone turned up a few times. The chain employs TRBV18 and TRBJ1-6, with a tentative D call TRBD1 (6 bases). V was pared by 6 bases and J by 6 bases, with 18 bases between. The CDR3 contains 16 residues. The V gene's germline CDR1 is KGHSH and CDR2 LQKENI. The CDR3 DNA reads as TGTGCCAGCTCCCTCACCTCGACAGGAGTTAATTCACCCCTCCACTTT. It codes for CASSLTSTGVNSPLHF.

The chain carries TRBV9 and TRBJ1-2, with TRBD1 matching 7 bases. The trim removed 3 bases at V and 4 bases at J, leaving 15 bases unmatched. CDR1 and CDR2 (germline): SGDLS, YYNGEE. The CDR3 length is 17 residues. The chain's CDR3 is CASSGAPRGPRGYGYTF. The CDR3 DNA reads TGTGCCAGCAGCGGCGCCCCGAGGGGGCCCCGGGGCTATGGCTACACCTTC.

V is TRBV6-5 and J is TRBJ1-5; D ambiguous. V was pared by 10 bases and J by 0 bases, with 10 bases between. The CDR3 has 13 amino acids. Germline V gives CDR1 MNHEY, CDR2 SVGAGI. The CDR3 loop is CATCTHSNQPQHF. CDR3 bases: TGTGCCACCTGTACCCATAGCAATCAGCCCCAGCATTTT.